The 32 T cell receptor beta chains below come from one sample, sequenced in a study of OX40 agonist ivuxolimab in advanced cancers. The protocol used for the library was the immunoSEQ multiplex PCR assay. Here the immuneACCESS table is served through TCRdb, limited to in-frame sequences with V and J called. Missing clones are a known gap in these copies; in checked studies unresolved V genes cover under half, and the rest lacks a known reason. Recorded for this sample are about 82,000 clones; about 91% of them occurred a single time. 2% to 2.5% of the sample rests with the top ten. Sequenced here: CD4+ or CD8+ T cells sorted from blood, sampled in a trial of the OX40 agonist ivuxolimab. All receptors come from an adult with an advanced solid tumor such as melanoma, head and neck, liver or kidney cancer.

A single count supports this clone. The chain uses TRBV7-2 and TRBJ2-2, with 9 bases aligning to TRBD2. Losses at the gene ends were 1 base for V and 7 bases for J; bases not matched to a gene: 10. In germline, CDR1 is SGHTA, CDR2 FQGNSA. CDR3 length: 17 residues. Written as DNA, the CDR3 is TGTGCCAGCAGCTTAGTAGGGGGACTAGCCTCAGGCGGGGAGCTGTTTTTT. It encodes CASSLVGGLASGGELFF.

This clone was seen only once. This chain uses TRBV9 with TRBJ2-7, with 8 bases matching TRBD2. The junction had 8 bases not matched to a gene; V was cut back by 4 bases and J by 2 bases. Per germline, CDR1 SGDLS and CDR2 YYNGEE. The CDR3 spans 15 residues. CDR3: CASSPGGDPAYEQYF. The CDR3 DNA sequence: TGTGCCAGCAGCCCGGGGGGGGACCCGGCCTACGAGCAGTACTTC.

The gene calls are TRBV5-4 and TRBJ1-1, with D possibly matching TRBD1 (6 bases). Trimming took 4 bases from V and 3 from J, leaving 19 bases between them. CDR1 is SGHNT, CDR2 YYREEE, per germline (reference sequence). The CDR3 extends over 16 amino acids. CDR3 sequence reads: CASSLKGGRGDTEAFF. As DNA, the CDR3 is TGTGCCAGCAGCCTAAAAGGGGGAAGGGGAGACACTGAAGCTTTCTTT. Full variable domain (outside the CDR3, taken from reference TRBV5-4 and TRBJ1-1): ETGVTQSPTHLIKTRGQQVTLRCSSQSGHNTVSWYQQALGQGPQFIFQYYREEENGRGNFPPRFSGLQFPNYSSELNVNALELDDSALYLCASSLKGGRGDTEAFFGQGTRLTVV.

CDR3 bases: TGTGCCAGCAGTTTAGGGGGGCAGGGCCCCGGACTAGCGCACGAGCAGTACTTC. It specifies CASSLGGQGPGLAHEQYF. The chain joins TRBV28 to TRBJ2-7; 9 bases line up with TRBD2. CDR3 length: 18 residues. The germline CDR1 and CDR2 sequences are MDHEN and SYDVKM. The V segment lost 2 bases and the J segment 5 bases; nucleotides outside the gene matches: 16.

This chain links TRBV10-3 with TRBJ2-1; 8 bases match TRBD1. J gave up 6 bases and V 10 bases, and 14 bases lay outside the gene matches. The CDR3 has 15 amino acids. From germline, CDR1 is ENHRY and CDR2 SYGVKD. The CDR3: CATTPETGVGNEQFF. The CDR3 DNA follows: TGTGCCACAACACCCGAGACAGGGGTAGGCAATGAGCAGTTCTTC.

Here the CDR3 DNA reads TGTGCCAGCAGTGTACAGAATGCCTACGAGCAGTACTTC. Its translation: CASSVQNAYEQYF. J is TRBJ2-7 and V is TRBV6-1; D unresolved. Trimming left V 4 bases short and J 2 bases short, with 9 bases between. Germline-derived CDR1 and CDR2 are MNHNS and SASEGT. This CDR3 region has 13 residues.

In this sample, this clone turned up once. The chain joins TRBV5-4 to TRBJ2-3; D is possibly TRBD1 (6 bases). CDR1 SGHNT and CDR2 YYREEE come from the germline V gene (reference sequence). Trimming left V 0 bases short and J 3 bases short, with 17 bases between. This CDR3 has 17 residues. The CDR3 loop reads CASSLGGGVGGTDTQYF. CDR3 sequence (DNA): TGTGCCAGCAGCTTGGGAGGTGGCGTAGGGGGTACAGATACGCAGTATTTT. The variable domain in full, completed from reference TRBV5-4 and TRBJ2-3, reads ETGVTQSPTHLIKTRGQQVTLRCSSQSGHNTVSWYQQALGQGPQFIFQYYREEENGRGNFPPRFSGLQFPNYSSELNVNALELDDSALYLCASSLGGGVGGTDTQYFGPGTRLTVL.

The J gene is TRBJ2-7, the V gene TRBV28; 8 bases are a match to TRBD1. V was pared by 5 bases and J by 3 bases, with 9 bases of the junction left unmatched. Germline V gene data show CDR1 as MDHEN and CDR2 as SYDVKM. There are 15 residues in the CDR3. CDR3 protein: CASSLSGTGNYEQYF. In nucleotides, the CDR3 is TGTGCCAGCAGTCTTTCCGGGACAGGCAACTACGAGCAGTACTTC.

The CDR3 spells CASSEADTDEKLFF. For the CDR3, the DNA is TGTGCCAGCAGTGAAGCGGACACGGATGAAAAACTGTTTTTT. The chain recombines TRBV6-1 with TRBJ1-4; TRBD1 is a possible D gene (5 bases). V lost 0 bases and J lost 6, with 8 bases in between. The CDR3 runs to 14 residues. Germline V gene sequence: CDR1 MNHNS, CDR2 SASEGT.

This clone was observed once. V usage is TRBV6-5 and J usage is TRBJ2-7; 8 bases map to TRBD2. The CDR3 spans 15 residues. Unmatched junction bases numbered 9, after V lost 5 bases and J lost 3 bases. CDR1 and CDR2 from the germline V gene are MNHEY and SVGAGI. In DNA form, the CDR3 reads TGTGCCAGCAGTCCGAGCGGGAGCGACGACTACGAGCAGTACTTC. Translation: CASSPSGSDDYEQYF.

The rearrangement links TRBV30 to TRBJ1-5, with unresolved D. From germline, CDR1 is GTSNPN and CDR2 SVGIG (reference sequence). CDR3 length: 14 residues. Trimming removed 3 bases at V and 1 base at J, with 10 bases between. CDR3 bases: TGTGCCTGGAGAGGGTCGGGGAGCAATCAGCCCCAGCATTTT. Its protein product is CAWRGSGSNQPQHF.

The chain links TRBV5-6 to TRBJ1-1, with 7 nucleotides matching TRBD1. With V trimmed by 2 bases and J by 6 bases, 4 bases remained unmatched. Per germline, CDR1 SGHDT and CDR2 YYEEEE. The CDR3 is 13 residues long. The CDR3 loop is CASSLQGRAEAFF. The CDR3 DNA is TGTGCCAGCAGCTTACAGGGGAGGGCTGAAGCTTTCTTT.

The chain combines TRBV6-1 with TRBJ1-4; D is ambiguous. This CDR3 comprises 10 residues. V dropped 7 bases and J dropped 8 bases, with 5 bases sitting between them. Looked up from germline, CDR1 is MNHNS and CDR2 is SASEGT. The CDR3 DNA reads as TGTGCCAGCACGGGGGAAAAACTGTTTTTT. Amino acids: CASTGEKLFF.

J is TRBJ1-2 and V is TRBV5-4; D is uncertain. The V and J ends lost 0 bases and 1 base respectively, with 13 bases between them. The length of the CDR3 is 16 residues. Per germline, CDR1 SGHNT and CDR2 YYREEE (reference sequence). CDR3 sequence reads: CASSLGGVSINYGYTF. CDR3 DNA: TGTGCCAGCAGCTTGGGCGGAGTTTCCATTAACTATGGCTACACCTTC.

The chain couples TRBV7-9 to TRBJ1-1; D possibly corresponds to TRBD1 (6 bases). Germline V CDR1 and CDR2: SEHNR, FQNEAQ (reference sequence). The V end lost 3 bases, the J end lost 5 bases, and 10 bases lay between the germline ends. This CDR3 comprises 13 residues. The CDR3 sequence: CASSFTGTTEAFF. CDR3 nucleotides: TGTGCCAGCAGCTTCACAGGGACGACTGAAGCTTTCTTT.

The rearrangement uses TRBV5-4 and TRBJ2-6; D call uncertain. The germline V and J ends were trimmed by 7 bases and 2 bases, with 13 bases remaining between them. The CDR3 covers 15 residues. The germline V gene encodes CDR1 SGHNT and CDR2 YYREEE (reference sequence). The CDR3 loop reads CASHARNAGANVLTF. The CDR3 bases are TGTGCCAGCCACGCTAGGAACGCTGGGGCCAACGTCCTGACTTTC.

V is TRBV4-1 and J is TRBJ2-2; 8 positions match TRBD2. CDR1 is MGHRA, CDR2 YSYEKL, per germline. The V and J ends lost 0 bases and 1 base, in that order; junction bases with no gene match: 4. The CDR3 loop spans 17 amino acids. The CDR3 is CASSQEGLARNTGELFF. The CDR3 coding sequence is TGCGCCAGCAGCCAAGAAGGACTAGCTCGGAACACCGGGGAGCTGTTTTTT.

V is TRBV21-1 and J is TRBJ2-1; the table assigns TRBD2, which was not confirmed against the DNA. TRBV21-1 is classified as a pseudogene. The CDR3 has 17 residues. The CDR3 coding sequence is TGTGCCAGCAGCAGATTTGTTGGTAGCGGGAGGGAGAATGAGCAGTTCTTC. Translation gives CASSRFVGSGRENEQFF.

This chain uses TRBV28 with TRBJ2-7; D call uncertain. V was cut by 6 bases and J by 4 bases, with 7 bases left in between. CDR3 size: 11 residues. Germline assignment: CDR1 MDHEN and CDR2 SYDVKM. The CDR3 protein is CASREKYEQYF. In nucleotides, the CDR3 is TGTGCCAGCAGAGAGAAATACGAGCAGTACTTC.

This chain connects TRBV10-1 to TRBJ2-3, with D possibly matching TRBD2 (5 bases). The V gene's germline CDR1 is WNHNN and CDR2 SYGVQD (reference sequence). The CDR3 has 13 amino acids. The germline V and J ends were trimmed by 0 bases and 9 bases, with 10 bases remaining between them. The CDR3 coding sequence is TGCGCCAGCAGTGAGTCGATACGGGGAACGCAGTATTTT. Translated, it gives CASSESIRGTQYF.

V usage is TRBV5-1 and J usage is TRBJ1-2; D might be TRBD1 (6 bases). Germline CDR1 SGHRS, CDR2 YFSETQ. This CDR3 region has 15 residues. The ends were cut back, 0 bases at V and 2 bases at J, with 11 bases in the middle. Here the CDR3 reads CASSLVGGANYGYTF. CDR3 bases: TGCGCCAGCAGCTTGGTAGGGGGGGCCAACTATGGCTACACCTTC.

The CDR3 DNA reads TGTGCCAGCAGACGGGAGAGCGAGACCCAGTACTTC. Amino acid sequence: CASRRESETQYF. V gene TRBV2 combines with J gene TRBJ2-5, with D maybe TRBD2 (6 bases). The V end was cut by 6 bases, the J end by 5 bases, with 10 bases between. Per germline, CDR1 SNHLY and CDR2 FYNNEI. This CDR3 contains 12 residues.

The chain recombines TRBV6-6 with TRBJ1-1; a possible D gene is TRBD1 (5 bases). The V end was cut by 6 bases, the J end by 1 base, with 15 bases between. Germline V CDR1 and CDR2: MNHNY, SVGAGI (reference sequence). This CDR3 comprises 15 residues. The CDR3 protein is CASREPGAGNTEAFF. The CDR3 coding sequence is TGTGCCAGCAGAGAACCTGGGGCGGGGAACACTGAAGCTTTCTTT.

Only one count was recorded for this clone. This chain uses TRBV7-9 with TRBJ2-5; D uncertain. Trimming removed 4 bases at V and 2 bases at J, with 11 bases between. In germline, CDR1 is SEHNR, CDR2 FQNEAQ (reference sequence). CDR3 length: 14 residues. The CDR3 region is CASSSYGLQETQYF. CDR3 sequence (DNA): TGTGCCAGCAGCTCCTATGGGTTACAAGAGACCCAGTACTTC.

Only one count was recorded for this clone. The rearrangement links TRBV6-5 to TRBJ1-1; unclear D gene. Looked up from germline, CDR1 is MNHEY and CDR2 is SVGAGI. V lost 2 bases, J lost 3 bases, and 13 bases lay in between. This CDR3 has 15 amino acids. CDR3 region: CASSYGRRGYTEAFF. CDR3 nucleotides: TGTGCCAGCAGTTACGGTCGGCGAGGATACACTGAAGCTTTCTTT.

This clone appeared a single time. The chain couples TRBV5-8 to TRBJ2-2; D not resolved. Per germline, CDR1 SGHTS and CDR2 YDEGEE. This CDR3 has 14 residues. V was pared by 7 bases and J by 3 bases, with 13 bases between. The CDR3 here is CASGPGRDTGELFF. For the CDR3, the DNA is TGTGCCAGCGGACCAGGCCGCGACACCGGGGAGCTGTTTTTT. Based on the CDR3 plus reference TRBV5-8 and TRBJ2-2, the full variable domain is EAGVTQSPTHLIKTRGQQATLRCSPISGHTSVYWYQQALGLGLQFLLWYDEGEERNRGNFPPRFSGRQFPNYSSELNVNALELEDSALYLCASGPGRDTGELFFGEGSRLTVL.

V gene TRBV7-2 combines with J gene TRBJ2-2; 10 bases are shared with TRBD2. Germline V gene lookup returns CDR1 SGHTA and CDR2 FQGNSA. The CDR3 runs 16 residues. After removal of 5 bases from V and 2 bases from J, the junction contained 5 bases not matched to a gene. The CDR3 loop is CASSAWTSGNTGELFF. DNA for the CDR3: TGTGCCAGCAGCGCATGGACTAGCGGAAACACCGGGGAGCTGTTTTTT.

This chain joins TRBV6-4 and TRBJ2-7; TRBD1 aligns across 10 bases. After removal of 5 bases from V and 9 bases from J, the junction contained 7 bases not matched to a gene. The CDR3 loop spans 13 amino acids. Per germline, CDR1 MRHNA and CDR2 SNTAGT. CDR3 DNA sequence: TGTGCCAGCAGTCCCGGGACAGGGGTTCCGCAGTACTTC. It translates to CASSPGTGVPQYF.

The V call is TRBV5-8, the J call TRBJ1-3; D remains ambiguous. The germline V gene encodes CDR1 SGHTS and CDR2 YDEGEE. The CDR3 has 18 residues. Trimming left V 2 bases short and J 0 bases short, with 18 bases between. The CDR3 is CASSFMGGPLSSGNTIYF. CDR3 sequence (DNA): TGTGCCAGCAGCTTCATGGGAGGGCCCCTAAGCTCTGGAAACACCATATATTTT.

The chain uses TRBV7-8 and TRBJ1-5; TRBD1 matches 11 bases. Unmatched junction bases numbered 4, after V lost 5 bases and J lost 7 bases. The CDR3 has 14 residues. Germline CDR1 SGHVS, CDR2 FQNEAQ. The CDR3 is CASSPGTGGQPQHF. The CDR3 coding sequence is TGTGCCAGCAGCCCCGGGACAGGGGGGCAGCCCCAGCATTTT.

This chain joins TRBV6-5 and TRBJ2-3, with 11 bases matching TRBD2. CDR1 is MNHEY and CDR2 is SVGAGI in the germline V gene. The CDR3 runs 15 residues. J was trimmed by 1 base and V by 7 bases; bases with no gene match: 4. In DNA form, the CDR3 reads TGTGCCAGCAACCAACTAGCGGGAGGCACAGATACGCAGTATTTT. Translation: CASNQLAGGTDTQYF.

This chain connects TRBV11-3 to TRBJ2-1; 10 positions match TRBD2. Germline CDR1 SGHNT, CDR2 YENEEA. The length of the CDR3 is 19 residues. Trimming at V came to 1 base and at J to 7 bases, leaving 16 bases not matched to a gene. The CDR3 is CASSLGLGALAGVLNEQFF. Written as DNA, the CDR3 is TGTGCCAGCAGCTTAGGACTCGGGGCCCTAGCGGGAGTCTTGAATGAGCAGTTCTTC.